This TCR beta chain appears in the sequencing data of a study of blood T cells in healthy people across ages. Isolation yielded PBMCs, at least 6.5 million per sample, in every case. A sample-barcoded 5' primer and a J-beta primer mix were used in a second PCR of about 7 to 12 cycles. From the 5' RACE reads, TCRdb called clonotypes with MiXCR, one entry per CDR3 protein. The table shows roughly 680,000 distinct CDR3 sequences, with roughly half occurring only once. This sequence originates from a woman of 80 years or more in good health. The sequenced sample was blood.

The CDR3 region is CASSLAGWGVGFADTQYF. The DNA for the CDR3 is TGTGCCAGCAGCTTAGCGGGGTGGGGTGTCGGTTTCGCCGATACGCAGTATTTT. The V call is TRBV7-8, the J call TRBJ2-3; the D is unclear. Germline CDR1 and CDR2: SGHVS and FQNEAQ. Trimming took off 0 bases at V and 6 bases at J, with 22 bases between the two ends. This CDR3 has 18 residues.